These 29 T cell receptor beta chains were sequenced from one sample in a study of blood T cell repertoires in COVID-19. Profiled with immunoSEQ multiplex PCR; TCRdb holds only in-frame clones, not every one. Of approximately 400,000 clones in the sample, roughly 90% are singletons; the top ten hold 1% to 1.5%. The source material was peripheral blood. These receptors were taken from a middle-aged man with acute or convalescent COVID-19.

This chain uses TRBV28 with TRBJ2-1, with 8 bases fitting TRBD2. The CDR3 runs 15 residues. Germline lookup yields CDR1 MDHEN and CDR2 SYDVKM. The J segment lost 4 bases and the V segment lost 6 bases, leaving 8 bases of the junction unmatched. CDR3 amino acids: CASRPDPSGYNEQFF. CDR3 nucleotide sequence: TGTGCCAGCAGGCCCGACCCTAGCGGGTACAATGAGCAGTTCTTC.

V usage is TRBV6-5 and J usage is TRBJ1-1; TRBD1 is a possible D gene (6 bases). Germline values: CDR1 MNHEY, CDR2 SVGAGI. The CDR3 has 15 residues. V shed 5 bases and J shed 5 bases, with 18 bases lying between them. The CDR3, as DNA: TGTGCCAGCAGTCACAGAGGAGGGGGGGGAACTGAAGCTTTCTTT. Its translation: CASSHRGGGGTEAFF.

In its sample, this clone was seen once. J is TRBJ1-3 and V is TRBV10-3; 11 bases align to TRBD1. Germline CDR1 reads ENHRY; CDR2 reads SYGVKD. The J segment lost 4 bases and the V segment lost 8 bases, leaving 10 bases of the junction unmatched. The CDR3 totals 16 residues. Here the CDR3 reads CAIAPGTGGSGNTIYF. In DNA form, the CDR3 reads TGTGCCATCGCCCCTGGGACAGGGGGTTCCGGAAACACCATATATTTT.

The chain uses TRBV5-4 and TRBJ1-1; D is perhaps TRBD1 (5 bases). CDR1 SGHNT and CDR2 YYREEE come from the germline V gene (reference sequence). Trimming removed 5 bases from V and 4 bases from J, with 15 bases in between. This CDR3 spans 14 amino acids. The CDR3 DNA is TGTGCCAGCAGGCGGGAGGGAGGGGCCACTGAAGCTTTCTTT. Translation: CASRREGGATEAFF.

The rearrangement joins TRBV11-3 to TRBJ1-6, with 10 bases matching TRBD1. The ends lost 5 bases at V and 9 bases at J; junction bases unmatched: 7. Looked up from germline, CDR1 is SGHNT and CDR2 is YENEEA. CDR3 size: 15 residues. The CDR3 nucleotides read TGTGCCAGCAGCCCGAGACAGGGGGCAGGTTCACCCCTCCACTTT. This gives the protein CASSPRQGAGSPLHF.

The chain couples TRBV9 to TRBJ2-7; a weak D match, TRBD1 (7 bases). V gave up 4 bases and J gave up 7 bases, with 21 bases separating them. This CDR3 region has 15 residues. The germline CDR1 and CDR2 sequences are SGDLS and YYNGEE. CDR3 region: CASSPGTAGRLEQYF. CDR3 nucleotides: TGTGCCAGCAGCCCTGGGACAGCGGGTAGGTTGGAGCAGTACTTC.

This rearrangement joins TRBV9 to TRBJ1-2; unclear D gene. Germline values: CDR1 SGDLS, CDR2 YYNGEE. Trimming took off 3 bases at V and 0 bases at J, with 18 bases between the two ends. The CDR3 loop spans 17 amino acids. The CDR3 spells CASSAVSDGSPNYGYTF. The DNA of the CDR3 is TGTGCCAGCAGCGCGGTCTCGGACGGGAGCCCTAACTATGGCTACACCTTC.

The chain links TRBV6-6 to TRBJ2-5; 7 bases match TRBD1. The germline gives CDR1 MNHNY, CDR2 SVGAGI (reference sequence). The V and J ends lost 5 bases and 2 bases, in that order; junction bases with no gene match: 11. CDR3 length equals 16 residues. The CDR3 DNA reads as TGTGCCAGCAGTCGACAGGGCAGGGTAACACAAGAGACCCAGTACTTC. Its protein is CASSRQGRVTQETQYF.

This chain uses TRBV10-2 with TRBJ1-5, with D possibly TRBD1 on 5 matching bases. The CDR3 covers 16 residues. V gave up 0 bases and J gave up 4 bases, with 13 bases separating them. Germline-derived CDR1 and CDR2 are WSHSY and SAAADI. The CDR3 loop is CASSESMTVRNQPQHF. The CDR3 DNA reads TGCGCCAGCAGTGAGTCGATGACAGTTCGGAATCAGCCCCAGCATTTT.

The CDR3 reads CATSRDLQGRETQYF. CDR3 DNA: TGTGCCACCAGCCGGGATTTACAGGGTCGAGAGACCCAGTACTTC. The chain employs TRBV15 and TRBJ2-5, with D perhaps TRBD1 (6 bases). CDR3 length: 15 residues. The ends were cut back, 5 bases at V and 4 bases at J, with 17 bases in the middle. Germline CDR1 and CDR2: LNHNV and YYDKDF (reference sequence).

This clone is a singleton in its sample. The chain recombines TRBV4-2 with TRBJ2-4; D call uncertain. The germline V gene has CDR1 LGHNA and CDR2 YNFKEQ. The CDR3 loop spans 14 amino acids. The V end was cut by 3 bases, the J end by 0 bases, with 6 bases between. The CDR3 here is CASSQLLAKNIQYF. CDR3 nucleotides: TGTGCCAGCAGCCAGCTACTAGCCAAAAACATTCAGTACTTC.

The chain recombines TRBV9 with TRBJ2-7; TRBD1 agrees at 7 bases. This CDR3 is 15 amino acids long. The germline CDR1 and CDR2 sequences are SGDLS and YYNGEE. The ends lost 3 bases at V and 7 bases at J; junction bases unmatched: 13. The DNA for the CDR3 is TGTGCCAGCAGCGGTCACAGGGGTGACTCTTGGGAGCAGTACTTC. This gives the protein CASSGHRGDSWEQYF.

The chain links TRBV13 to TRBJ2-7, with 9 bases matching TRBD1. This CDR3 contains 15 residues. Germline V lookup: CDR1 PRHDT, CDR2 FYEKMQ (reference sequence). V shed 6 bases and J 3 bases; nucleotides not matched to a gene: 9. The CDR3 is CASRRGQGGYYEQYF. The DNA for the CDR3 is TGTGCCAGCAGGCGGGGACAGGGAGGATACTACGAGCAGTACTTC.

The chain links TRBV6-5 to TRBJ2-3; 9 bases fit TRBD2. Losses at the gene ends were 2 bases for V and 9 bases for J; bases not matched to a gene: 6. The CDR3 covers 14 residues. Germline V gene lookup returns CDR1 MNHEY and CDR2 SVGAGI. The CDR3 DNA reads TGTGCCAGCAGTTACACCTGGCGGGAGGGAACGCAGTATTTT. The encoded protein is CASSYTWREGTQYF.

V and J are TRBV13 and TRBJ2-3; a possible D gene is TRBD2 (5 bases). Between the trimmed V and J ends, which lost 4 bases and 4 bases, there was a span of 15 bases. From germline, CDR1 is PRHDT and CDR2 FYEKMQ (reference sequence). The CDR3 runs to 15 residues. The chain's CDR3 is CASSSGLGPADTQYF. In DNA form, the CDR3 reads TGTGCCAGCAGCTCCGGACTGGGTCCGGCAGATACGCAGTATTTT.

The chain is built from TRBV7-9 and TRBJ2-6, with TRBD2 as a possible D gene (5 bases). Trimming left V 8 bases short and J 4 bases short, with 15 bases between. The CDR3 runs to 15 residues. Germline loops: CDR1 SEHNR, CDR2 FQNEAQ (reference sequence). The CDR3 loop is CASQRGNQGANVLTF. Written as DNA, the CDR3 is TGTGCCAGCCAGCGAGGGAATCAAGGGGCCAACGTCCTGACTTTC. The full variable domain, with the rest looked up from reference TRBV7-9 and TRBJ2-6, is DTGVSQNPRHKITKRGQNVTFRCDPISEHNRLYWYRQTLGQGPEFLTYFQNEAQLEKSRLLSDRFSAERPKGSFSTLEIQRTEQGDSAMYLCASQRGNQGANVLTFGAGSRLTVL.

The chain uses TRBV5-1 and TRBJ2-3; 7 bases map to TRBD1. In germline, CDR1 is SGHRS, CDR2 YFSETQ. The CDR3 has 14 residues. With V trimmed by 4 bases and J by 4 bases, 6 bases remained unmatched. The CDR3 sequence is CASSLTGVPDTQYF. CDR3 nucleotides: TGCGCCAGCAGCCTAACAGGGGTTCCAGATACGCAGTATTTT.

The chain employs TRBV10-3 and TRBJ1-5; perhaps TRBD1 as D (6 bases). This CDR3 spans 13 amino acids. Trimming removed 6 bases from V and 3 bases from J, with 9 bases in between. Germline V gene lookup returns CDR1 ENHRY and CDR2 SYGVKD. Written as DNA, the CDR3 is TGTGCCATCAGGGACAGTTACAATCAGCCCCAGCATTTT. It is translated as CAIRDSYNQPQHF.

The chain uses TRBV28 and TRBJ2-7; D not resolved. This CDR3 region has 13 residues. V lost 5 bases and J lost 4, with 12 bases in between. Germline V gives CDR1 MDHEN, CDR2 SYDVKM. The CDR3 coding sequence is TGTGCCAGCAGTGGTATTCTGACATACGAGCAGTACTTC. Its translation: CASSGILTYEQYF.

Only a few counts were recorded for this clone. This CDR3 reads CASSGWLGEGYNEQFF. CDR3 in DNA: TGTGCCAGCAGTGGCTGGTTGGGGGAGGGATACAATGAGCAGTTCTTC. The rearrangement links TRBV2 to TRBJ2-1; the match to TRBD2 covers 7 bases. Germline trimming cut 4 bases from V and 4 bases from J; bases unmatched to any gene: 10. CDR3 size: 16 residues. Germline V gene lookup returns CDR1 SNHLY and CDR2 FYNNEI.

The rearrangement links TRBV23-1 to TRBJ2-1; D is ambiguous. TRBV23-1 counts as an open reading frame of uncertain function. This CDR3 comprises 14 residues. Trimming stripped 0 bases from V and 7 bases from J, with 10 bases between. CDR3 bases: TGCGCCAGCAGTCAATCCACACAGCTTAATGAGCAGTTCTTC. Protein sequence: CASSQSTQLNEQFF.

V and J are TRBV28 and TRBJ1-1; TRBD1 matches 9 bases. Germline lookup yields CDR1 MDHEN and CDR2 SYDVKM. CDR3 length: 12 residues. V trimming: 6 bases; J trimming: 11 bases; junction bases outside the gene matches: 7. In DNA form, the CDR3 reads TGTGCCAGCAGCCTTGGGACAGGGAGGGCTTTCTTT. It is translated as CASSLGTGRAFF.

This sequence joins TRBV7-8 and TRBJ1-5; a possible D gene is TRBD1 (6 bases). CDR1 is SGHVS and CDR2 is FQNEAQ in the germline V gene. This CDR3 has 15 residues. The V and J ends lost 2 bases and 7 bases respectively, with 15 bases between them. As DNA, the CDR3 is TGTGCCAGCAGCTTACCCAACAGGGAACCACAGCCCCAGCATTTT. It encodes CASSLPNREPQPQHF.

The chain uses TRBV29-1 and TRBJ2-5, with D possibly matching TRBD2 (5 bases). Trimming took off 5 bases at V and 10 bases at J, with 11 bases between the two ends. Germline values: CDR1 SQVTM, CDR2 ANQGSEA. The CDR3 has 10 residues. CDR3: CSVYGDYQYF. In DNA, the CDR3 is TGCAGCGTTTACGGAGACTACCAGTACTTC.

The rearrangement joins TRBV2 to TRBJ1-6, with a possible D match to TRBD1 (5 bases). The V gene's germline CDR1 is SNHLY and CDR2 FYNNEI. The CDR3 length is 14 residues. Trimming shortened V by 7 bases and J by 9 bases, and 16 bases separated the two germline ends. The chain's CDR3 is CASNPTVLTSPLHF. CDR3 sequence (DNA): TGTGCCAGCAACCCGACAGTGCTGACTTCACCCCTCCACTTT. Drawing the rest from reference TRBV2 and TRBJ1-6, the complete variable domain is EPEVTQTPSHQVTQMGQEVILRCVPISNHLYFYWYRQILGQKVEFLVSFYNNEISEKSEIFDDQFSVERPDGSNFTLKIRSTKLEDSAMYFCASNPTVLTSPLHFGNGTRLTVT.

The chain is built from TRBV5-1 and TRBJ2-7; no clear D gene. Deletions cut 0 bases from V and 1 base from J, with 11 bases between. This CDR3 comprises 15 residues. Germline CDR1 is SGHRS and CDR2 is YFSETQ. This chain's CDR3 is CASSLDVGRSYEQYF. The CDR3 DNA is TGCGCCAGCAGCTTGGACGTCGGTAGATCCTACGAGCAGTACTTC.

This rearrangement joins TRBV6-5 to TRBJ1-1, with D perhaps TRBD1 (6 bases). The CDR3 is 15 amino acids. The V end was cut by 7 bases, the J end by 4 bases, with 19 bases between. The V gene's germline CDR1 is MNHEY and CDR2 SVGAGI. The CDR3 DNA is TGTGCCAGCACTCTTACGTCAGGGGTGGGCACTGAAGCTTTCTTT. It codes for CASTLTSGVGTEAFF.

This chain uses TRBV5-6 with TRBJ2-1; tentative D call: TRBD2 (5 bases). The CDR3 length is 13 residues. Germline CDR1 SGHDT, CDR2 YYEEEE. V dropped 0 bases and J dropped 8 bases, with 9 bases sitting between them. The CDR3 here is CASSLGGRYEQFF. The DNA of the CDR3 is TGTGCCAGCAGCTTGGGAGGGAGATATGAGCAGTTCTTC. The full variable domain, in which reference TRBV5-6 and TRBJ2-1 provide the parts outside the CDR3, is DAGVTQSPTHLIKTRGQQVTLRCSPKSGHDTVSWYQQALGQGPQFIFQYYEEEERQRGNFPDRFSGHQFPNYSSELNVNALLLGDSALYLCASSLGGRYEQFFGPGTRLTVL.

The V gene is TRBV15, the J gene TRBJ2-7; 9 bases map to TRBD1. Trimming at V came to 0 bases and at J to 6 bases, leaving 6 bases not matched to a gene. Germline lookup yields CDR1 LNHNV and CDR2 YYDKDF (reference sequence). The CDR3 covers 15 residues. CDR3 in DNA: TGTGCCACCAGCAGAGATGCGACAGGGGGGCGCGAGCAGTACTTC. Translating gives CATSRDATGGREQYF.